The 9 T cell receptor beta chains below come from one sample, sequenced in a study of shared clonotypes between healthy human individuals. Produced via immunoSEQ multiplex PCR; TCRdb's table is partial and in-frame only. The repertoire holds approximately 1,500,000 clones, with roughly 95% as singletons. Sequenced: naive CD4+ T cells sorted from blood. Specified subset: CD45RA+ positively selected. Source of these receptors: a man aged 25-45 years in good health.

The chain uses TRBV2 and TRBJ2-2, with D perhaps TRBD1 (6 bases). Trimming pared 6 bases from V and 1 base from J, leaving 12 bases between. The germline gives CDR1 SNHLY, CDR2 FYNNEI. The CDR3 has 15 amino acids. In DNA, the CDR3 is TGTGCCAGCAGAGCAGAGACAGGGAACACCGGGGAGCTGTTTTTT. Encoded protein: CASRAETGNTGELFF.

The chain is built from TRBV5-5 and TRBJ1-5; 8 bases agree with TRBD1. CDR3 length: 15 residues. Germline-derived CDR1 and CDR2 are SGHKS and YYEKEE (reference sequence). With V trimmed by 4 bases and J by 2 bases, 5 bases remained unmatched. The CDR3 loop is CASSGGTGGNQPQHF. The CDR3 region has the DNA TGTGCCAGCAGCGGGGGGACAGGCGGCAATCAGCCCCAGCATTTT.

The CDR3 is CASSESAAGRDEQYF. For the CDR3, the DNA is TGCGCCAGCAGTGAGTCGGCGGCAGGGCGCGACGAGCAGTACTTC. The chain combines TRBV10-1 with TRBJ2-7, with D possibly TRBD1 on 5 matching bases. The CDR3 covers 15 residues. V was shortened by 0 bases and J by 5 bases, with 14 bases between the two germline ends. Germline V gives CDR1 WNHNN, CDR2 SYGVQD (reference sequence).

CDR3: CASSLNFGSINEKLFF. CDR3 nucleotide sequence: TGTGCCAGCAGCCTAAACTTCGGGAGTATTAATGAAAAACTGTTTTTT. The chain couples TRBV11-2 to TRBJ1-4; D gene uncertain. Germline loops: CDR1 SGHAT, CDR2 FQNNGV. V was trimmed by 5 bases and J by 4 bases, leaving 17 bases between them. The CDR3 sequence is 16 residues long.

The chain links TRBV19 to TRBJ2-5; perhaps TRBD2 as D (6 bases). The CDR3 runs to 15 residues. Germline assignment: CDR1 LNHDA and CDR2 SQIVND (reference sequence). V lost 5 bases, J lost 2 bases, and 15 bases lay in between. CDR3 in DNA: TGTGCCAGTAGTTGGGTAGCGGAGATACAAGAGACCCAGTACTTC. Translating gives CASSWVAEIQETQYF.

The sample holds a few counts of this clone. The CDR3 region is CASTRDRMNTEAFF. For the CDR3, the DNA is TGTGCCAGCACCCGGGACAGGATGAACACTGAAGCTTTCTTT. The V gene is TRBV7-2, the J gene TRBJ1-1, with 8 bases fitting TRBD1. This CDR3 contains 14 residues. The V segment lost 7 bases and the J segment 0 bases; nucleotides outside the gene matches: 4. Germline CDR1 and CDR2: SGHTA and FQGNSA.

The chain is built from TRBV5-1 and TRBJ1-2; D gene uncertain. The CDR3 totals 14 residues. V lost 0 bases and J lost 4, with 10 bases in between. CDR1 and CDR2 from the germline V gene are SGHRS and YFSETQ. The CDR3 here is CASSLDQEFYGYTF. CDR3 DNA: TGCGCCAGCAGCTTGGACCAGGAGTTCTATGGCTACACCTTC.

This clone was seen once. Other DNA sequences in this specimen translate into the identical CDR3. This chain connects TRBV28 to TRBJ2-5; D is undetermined. The CDR3 runs to 12 residues. The germline V gene has CDR1 MDHEN and CDR2 SYDVKM. V was pared by 4 bases and J by 4 bases, with 7 bases between. The CDR3 protein is CASSSSIETQYF. Here the CDR3 DNA reads TGTGCCAGCAGTTCCTCGATAGAGACCCAGTACTTC.

The chain employs TRBV5-8 and TRBJ1-4; D unclear. Germline loops: CDR1 SGHTS, CDR2 YDEGEE. The CDR3 sequence is 13 residues long. V was clipped by 4 bases and J by 11 bases, with 15 bases between them. CDR3: CASSVRTRWKLFF. CDR3 coding DNA: TGTGCCAGCAGCGTGAGGACCCGTTGGAAACTGTTTTTT.